This T cell receptor beta chain was found in a study of monozygotic twins with cystic fibrosis. Study-level findings and limits: No link emerged between shared CDR3 counts and age, concordance or severity. Unrelated CF individuals shared fewer identical clonotypes than monozygotic CF twins. Median Simpson clonality of 0.0095 suggested naive T cells predominated.

TCRdb's table, derived via immunoSEQ multiplex PCR, lists solely in-frame clones and lacks some. There are several thousand clones in the sample; around 96% occur only once, and around 3% lies in the top ten. CDR3 length equals 14 residues. V gave up 3 bases and J gave up 5 bases; unmatched junction bases: 9. Germline V gene sequence: CDR1 SQVTM, CDR2 ANQGSEA. The count of this clone is one. Its antigen is currently unknown. Sequenced material: blood. The sequence derives from a boy younger than 10 with cystic fibrosis. The V call is TRBV29-1, the J call TRBJ2-5; 7 bases are a match to TRBD1. DNA for the CDR3: TGCAGCGTTGATATGACAGGGTTGGGGGAGACCCAGTACTTC. This sequence encodes CSVDMTGLGETQYF.